The clone carrying this T cell receptor beta chain is medium-sized by share. Its antigen is not known. V lost 6 bases and J 2 bases, leaving 15 bases between the germline ends. Germline V CDR1 and CDR2: SGHTA, FQGTGA. This CDR3 has 15 residues. Semi-nested PCR with Nested Universal Primer A followed constant-region reverse priming of full-length variable regions. TCRdb reprocessed the 5' RACE reads with MiXCR, giving one entry per CDR3 protein. The sample includes 6,500 to 10,000 distinct CDR3 sequences, more than 15% seen only once; the top ten take 3.5%. Overall study results and limits: In terms of TCR gene usage, tumor memory CD4+ T cells clustered together with blood and lymph node memory CD4+ cells, as well as with lymph node naive CD4+ cells. Tumor Treg TCRs overlapped most with tumor naive CD4+ cells. The larger cohort examined one V-J beta rearrangement, not whole repertoires.

Sequenced: memory CD4+ T cells sorted from blood. Subset indicated: memory CD4+ T cells, CD4+CD45RO+CD25-. The gene calls are TRBV7-3 and TRBJ2-3, with a weak D call TRBD1 (6 bases). The clonotype originates from a female donor with breast cancer. The CDR3: CASSFHGQNTDTQYF. CDR3 nucleotide sequence: TGTGCCAGCAGTTTTCACGGACAGAACACAGATACGCAGTATTTT.